A selection of T cell receptor beta chains follows, all from one sample in a study of T cells in Graves' hyperthyroidism and ophthalmopathy. MiXCR was run by TCRdb on the multiplex PCR reads, yielding one entry per CDR3 protein. Of some 690,000 distinct CDR3 sequences in the sample, roughly 17% are singletons; the top ten hold 15% to 19%. Sequences were obtained from blood. The receptors derive from a man in his fifties with Graves' hyperthyroidism. Both conserved end residues are trimmed from each CDR3.

TRBJ1-6 TRBV12-3/TRBV12-4 ASSLISGKSPLH
TRBJ2-1 TRBV6-2/TRBV6-3 ASKRDRGDNEQF
TRBJ2-2 TRBV11-2 ASSTEREAHTGELF
TRBJ2-5 TRBV28 ASSSRQGPTQY
TRBJ1-1 TRBV6-2/TRBV6-3 ASSYSGRVNTEAF
TRBJ2-2 TRBV11-2 ASSLVGQGPDSGELC
TRBJ2-7 TRBV19 ASSMPGLAGVQY
TRBJ2-5 TRBV24-1 ATSDLGTSGLRETQY
TRBJ2-7 TRBV13 ASSFGGNYEQY
TRBJ1-4 TRBV7-9 ASSSAAASNEKLF
TRBJ1-5 TRBV19 ASSPTTRQPQH
TRBJ2-1 TRBV5-4 ASSFGGASSYNEQF
TRBJ1-5 TRBV7-9 ASSSSGTLNQPQH
TRBJ2-2 TRBV12-3/TRBV12-4 ASSSLRGTAGELF
TRBJ1-4 TRBV28 ASHRDRASTNEKLF
TRBJ2-1 TRBV28 ASSFRGFYNEQF
TRBJ1-1 TRBV19 ASSVSGLILNTEAF
TRBJ2-3 TRBV6-2/TRBV6-3 ASSYMSLRGISTDTQY
TRBJ2-2 TRBV12-3/TRBV12-4 ASRVGRTNTGELF
TRBJ2-3 TRBV7-9 ARSGSTDTQY
TRBJ1-4 TRBV28 ASSYRGLVEKLF
TRBJ2-3 TRBV11-1 ASSQPGLPTDTQY
TRBJ2-2 TRBV28 ASSFVPGQGVTGELF
TRBJ2-1 TRBV28 ASISAAGGYNEQF
TRBJ1-5 TRBV2 ASSAHADLYSNQPQH
TRBJ2-1 TRBV19 ASSIGEGRSEQF
TRBJ1-4 TRBV9 ASSGYGGPNEKLF
TRBJ1-5 TRBV27 ASSRSGSGGRQPQH
TRBJ2-5 TRBV20-1 SARGHTTQY
TRBJ2-1 TRBV4-3 ASSQDTEYNEQF
TRBJ1-1 TRBV27 ASLKKSWDYMNTEAF
TRBJ2-5 TRBV28 ASSLMEAETQY
TRBJ2-1 TRBV12-3/TRBV12-4 ASSSREGASNEQF
TRBJ2-5 TRBV7-3 ASSLKGGLAGGEETQY
TRBJ2-1 TRBV28 ASRNRDRYNEQF
TRBJ2-5 TRBV2 AISDPRGETQY
TRBJ2-1 TRBV29-1 SVAGTSGRPSYNEQF
TRBJ2-7 TRBV5-8 ASSWKGQTNEQY
TRBJ2-1 TRBV12-3/TRBV12-4 ASSLSGEGREQF
TRBJ2-1 TRBV2 ASSEDRGKNEQF
TRBJ2-3 TRBV5-1 ASSFSSDTQY